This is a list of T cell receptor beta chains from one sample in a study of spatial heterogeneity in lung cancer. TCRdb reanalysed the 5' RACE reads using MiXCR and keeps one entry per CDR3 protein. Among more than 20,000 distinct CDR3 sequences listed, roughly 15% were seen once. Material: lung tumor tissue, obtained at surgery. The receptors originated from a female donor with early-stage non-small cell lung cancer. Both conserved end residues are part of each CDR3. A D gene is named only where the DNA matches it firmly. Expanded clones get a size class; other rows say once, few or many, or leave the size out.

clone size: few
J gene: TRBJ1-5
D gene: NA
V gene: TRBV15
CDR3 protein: CATSRDRNQPQHF
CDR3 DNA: TGTGCCACCAGCAGAGATCGGAATCAGCCCCAGCATTTT

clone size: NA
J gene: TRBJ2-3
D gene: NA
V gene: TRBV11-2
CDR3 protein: CASSLGPLDTQYF
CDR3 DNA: TGTGCCAGCAGCTTAGGACCGTTGGATACGCAGTATTTT

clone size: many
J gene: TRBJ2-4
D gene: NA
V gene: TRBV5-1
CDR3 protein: CASRAGKENIQYF
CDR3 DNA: TGCGCCAGCAGGGCAGGGAAAGAAAACATTCAGTACTTC

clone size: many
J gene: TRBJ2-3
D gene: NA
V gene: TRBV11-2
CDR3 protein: CASSLLSWTETDTQYF
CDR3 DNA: TGTGCCAGCAGCCTCCTTAGTTGGACAGAAACAGATACGCAGTATTTT

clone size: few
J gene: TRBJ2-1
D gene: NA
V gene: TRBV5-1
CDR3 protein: CASSFTAAGRNEQFF
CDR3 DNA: TGCGCCAGCAGCTTTACAGCGGCCGGACGCAATGAGCAGTTCTTC

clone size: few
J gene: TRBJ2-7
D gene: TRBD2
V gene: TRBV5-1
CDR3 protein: CASSRGGTSYEQYF
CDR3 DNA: TGCGCCAGCAGTCGGGGGGGGACGTCCTACGAGCAGTACTTC

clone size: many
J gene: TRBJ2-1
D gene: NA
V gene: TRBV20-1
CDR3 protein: CSVLSRNEQFF
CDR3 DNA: TGCAGCGTACTAAGCCGGAATGAGCAGTTCTTC

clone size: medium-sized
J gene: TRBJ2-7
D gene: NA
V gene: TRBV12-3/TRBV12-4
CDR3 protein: CASSLGNYEQYF
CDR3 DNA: TGTGCCAGCAGTTTAGGCAATTACGAGCAGTACTTC

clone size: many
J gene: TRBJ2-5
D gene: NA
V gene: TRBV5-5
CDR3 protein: CASSRRPQETQYF
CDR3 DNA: TGTGCCAGCTCCCGGAGACCCCAAGAGACCCAGTACTTC

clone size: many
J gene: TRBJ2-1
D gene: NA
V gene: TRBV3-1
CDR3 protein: CASSQKPRTYDHNEQFF
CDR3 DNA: TGTGCCAGCAGCCAAAAACCTCGGACCTACGACCACAATGAGCAGTTCTTC

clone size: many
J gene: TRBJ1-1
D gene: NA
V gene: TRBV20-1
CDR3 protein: CSARGQGAEAFF
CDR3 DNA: TGCAGTGCCCGGGGCCAGGGCGCTGAAGCTTTCTTT

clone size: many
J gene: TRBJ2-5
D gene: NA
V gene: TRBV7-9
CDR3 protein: CASSIMDSRKTQYF
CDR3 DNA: TGTGCCAGCAGCATAATGGACAGCCGGAAGACCCAGTACTTC

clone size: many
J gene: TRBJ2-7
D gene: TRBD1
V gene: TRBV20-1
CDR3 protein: CSATKTWDRGMSEQYF
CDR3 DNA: TGCAGTGCAACCAAAACGTGGGACAGGGGCATGAGCGAGCAGTACTTC

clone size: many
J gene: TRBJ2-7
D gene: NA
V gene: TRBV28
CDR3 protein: CASSRLFYEQYF
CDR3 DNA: TGTGCCAGCAGTAGACTGTTTTACGAGCAGTACTTC

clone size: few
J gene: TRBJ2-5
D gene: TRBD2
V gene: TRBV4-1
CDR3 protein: CASSHQTSGRAWETQYF
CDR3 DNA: TGCGCCAGCAGCCATCAGACTAGCGGGAGGGCCTGGGAGACCCAGTACTTC

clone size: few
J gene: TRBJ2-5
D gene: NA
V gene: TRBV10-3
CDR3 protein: CAISDSRGETQYF
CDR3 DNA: TGTGCCATCAGTGATTCCCGAGGAGAGACCCAGTACTTC

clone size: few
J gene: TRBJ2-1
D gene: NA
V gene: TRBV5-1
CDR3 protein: CASSWGNEQFF
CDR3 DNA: TGCGCCAGCAGCTGGGGCAATGAGCAGTTCTTC

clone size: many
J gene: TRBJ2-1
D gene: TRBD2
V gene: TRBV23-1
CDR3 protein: CASSQWTSGSSYNEQFF
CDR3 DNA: TGCGCCAGCAGTCAATGGACTAGCGGGAGCTCCTACAATGAGCAGTTCTTC

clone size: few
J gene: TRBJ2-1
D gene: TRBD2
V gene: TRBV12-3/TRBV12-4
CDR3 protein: CASRISGRGGEQFF
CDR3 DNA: TGTGCCAGCAGAATCAGCGGGAGGGGGGGTGAGCAGTTCTTC

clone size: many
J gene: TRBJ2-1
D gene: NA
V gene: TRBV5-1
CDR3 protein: CASSLGINEQFF
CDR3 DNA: TGCGCCAGCAGCTTGGGGATCAATGAGCAGTTCTTC

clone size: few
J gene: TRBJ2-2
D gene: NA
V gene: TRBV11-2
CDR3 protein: CASSLRGAGGELFF
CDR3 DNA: TGTGCCAGCAGCTTAAGAGGAGCTGGCGGGGAGCTGTTTTTT

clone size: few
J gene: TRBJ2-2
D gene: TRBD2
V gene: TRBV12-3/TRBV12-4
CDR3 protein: CASSSSGRGGELFF
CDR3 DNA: TGTGCCAGCAGTTCTAGCGGGAGGGGAGGGGAGCTGTTTTTT

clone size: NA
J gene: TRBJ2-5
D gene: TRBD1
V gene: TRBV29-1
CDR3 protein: CSVQGEETQYF
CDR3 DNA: TGCAGCGTTCAGGGGGAAGAGACCCAGTACTTC

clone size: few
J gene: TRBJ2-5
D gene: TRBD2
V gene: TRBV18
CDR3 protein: CASSPTSAEETQYF
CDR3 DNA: TGTGCCAGCTCACCGACTAGCGCTGAAGAGACCCAGTACTTC

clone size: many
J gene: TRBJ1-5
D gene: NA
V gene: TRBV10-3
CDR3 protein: CAISLRGNQPQHF
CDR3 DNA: TGTGCCATCAGTCTCAGGGGAAATCAGCCCCAGCATTTT

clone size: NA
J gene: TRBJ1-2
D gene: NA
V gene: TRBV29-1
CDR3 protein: CSVVTDWGNYGYTF
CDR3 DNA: TGCAGCGTTGTCACAGATTGGGGTAACTATGGCTACACCTTC

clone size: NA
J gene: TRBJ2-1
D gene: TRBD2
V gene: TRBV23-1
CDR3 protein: CASLRTSGVDEQFF
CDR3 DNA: TGCGCCAGCCTCAGGACTAGCGGGGTCGATGAGCAGTTCTTC

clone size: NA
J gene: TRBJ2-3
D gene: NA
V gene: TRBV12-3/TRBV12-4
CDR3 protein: CASTSPRTDTQYF
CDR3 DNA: TGTGCCAGCACGTCCCCCCGAACAGATACGCAGTATTTT

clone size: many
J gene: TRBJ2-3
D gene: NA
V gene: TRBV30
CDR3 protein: CAWSVGSTDTQYF
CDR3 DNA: TGTGCCTGGAGTGTGGGCAGCACAGATACGCAGTATTTT

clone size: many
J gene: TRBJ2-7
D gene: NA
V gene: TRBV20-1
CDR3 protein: CSARDLAGYEQYF
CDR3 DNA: TGCAGTGCTAGAGATTTGGCCGGCTACGAGCAGTACTTC

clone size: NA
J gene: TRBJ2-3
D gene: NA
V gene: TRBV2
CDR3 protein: CASKKARTSTDTQYF
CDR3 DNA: TGTGCCAGCAAAAAAGCGCGGACTAGCACAGATACGCAGTATTTT

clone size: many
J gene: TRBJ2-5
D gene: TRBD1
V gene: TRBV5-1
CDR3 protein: CASRQGGNLQETQYF
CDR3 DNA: TGCGCCAGCAGGCAAGGGGGCAACCTTCAAGAGACCCAGTACTTC

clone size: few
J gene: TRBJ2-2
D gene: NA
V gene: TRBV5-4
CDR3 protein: CASSPDPTAGELFF
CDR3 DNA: TGTGCCAGCAGCCCCGACCCCACCGCCGGGGAGCTGTTTTTT

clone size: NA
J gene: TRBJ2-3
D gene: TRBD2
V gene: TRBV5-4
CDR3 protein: CASTTGLAGGPGSTDTQYF
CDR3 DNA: TGTGCCAGCACCACCGGACTAGCGGGAGGGCCCGGGAGCACAGATACGCAGTATTTT

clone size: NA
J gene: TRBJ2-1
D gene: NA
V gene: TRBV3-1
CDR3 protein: CASSQERGRRRNNEQFF
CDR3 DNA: TGTGCCAGCAGCCAAGAAAGAGGGCGCCGAAGGAACAATGAGCAGTTCTTC

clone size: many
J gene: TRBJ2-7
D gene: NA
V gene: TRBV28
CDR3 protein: CASSLGGSRYEQYF
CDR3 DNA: TGTGCCAGCAGTTTGGGTGGGAGCAGGTACGAGCAGTACTTC

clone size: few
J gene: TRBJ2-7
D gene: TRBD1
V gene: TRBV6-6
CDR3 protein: CASRWDRVREQYF
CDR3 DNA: TGTGCCAGCAGATGGGACAGGGTCCGCGAGCAGTACTTC

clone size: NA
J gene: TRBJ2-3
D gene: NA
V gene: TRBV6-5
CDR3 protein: CASSGSPIDTQYF
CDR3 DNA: TGTGCCAGCAGTGGAAGCCCGATAGATACGCAGTATTTT

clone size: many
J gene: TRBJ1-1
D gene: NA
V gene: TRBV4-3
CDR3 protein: CASSQLGGNTEAFF
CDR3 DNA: TGCGCCAGCAGCCAACTAGGGGGGAACACTGAAGCTTTCTTT

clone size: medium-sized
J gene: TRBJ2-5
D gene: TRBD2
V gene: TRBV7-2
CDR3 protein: CASSGGLAETQYF
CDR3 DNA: TGTGCCAGCAGCGGGGGACTAGCCGAGACCCAGTACTTC

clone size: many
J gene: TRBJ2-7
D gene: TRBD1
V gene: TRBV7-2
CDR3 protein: CASSLHGQGSYEQYF
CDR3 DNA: TGTGCCAGCAGCTTACACGGACAGGGTTCCTACGAGCAGTACTTC

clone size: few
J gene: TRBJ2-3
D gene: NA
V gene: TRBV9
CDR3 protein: CASSVDYTWEGITDTQYF
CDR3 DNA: TGTGCCAGCAGCGTAGACTATACATGGGAAGGCATCACAGATACGCAGTATTTT

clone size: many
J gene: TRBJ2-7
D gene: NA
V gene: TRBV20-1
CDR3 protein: CSARSPGTLSYEQYF
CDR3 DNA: TGCAGTGCTAGATCACCCGGGACTCTGTCCTACGAGCAGTACTTC

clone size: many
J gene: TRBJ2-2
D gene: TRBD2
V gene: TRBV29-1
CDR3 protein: CSALSGGGNTGELFF
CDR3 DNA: TGCAGCGCACTGTCTGGGGGGGGAAACACCGGGGAGCTGTTTTTT

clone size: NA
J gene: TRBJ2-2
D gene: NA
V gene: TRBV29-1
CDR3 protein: CSVEGGAAGELFF
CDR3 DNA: TGCAGCGTTGAAGGGGGGGCTGCCGGGGAGCTGTTTTTT

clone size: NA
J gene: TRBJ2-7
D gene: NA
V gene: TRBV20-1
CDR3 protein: CSASRLVGVAEQYF
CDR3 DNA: TGCAGTGCTAGTCGTCTAGTGGGAGTAGCCGAGCAGTACTTC

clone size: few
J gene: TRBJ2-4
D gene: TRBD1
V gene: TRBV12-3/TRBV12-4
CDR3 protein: CASSLRDSKNIQYF
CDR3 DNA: TGTGCCAGCAGTTTACGGGACAGCAAAAACATTCAGTACTTC

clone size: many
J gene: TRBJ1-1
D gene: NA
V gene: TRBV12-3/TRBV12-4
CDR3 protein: CASLQGSTQLSGAFF
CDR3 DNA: TGTGCCAGCTTACAGGGAAGCACCCAACTTTCTGGAGCTTTCTTT

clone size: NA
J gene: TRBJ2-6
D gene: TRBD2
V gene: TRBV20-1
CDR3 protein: CSRTSGREPGANVLTF
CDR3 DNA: TGCAGTCGGACTAGCGGGAGAGAGCCTGGGGCCAACGTCCTGACTTTC

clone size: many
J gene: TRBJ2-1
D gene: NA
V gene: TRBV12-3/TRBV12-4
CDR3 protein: CASSLDGNEQFF
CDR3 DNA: TGTGCCAGCAGTTTAGACGGGAATGAGCAGTTCTTC

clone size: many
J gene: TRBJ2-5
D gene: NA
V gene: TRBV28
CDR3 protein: CASSPTRPGRRRETQYF
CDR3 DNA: TGTGCCAGCAGTCCTACCCGGCCGGGACGCCGACGGGAGACCCAGTACTTC

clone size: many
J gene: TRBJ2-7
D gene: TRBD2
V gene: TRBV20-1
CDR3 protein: CSARDPSLADTSSYEQYF
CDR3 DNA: TGCAGTGCTAGAGATCCCTCTCTAGCGGACACTAGCTCCTACGAGCAGTACTTC

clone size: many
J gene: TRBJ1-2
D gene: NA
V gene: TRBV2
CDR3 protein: CASREGGSYGYTF
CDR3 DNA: TGTGCCAGCCGGGAGGGGGGATCCTATGGCTACACCTTC

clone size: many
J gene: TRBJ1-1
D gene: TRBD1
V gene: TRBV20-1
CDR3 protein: CSATPTGQSLLNTEAFF
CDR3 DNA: TGCAGTGCCACCCCAACGGGACAGAGTCTTCTGAACACTGAAGCTTTCTTT

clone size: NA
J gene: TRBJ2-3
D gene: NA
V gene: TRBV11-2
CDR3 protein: CASSLVLLGTGDTQYF
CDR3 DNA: TGTGCCAGCAGCTTAGTGCTTCTCGGGACGGGTGATACGCAGTATTTT

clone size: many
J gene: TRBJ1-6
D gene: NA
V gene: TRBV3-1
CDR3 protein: CASSQSSPNSPLHF
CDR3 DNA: TGTGCCAGCAGCCAATCCAGCCCAAATTCACCCCTCCACTTT

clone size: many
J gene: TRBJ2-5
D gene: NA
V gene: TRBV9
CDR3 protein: CASSPAAEETQYF
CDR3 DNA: TGTGCCAGCAGCCCAGCGGCGGAAGAGACCCAGTACTTC

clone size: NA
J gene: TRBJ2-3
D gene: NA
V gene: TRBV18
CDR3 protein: CDSSPRNTDTQYF
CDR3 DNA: TGTGACAGCTCACCACGGAACACAGATACGCAGTATTTT